The source of this T cell receptor beta chain is a study of T cell responses to AZD1222 COVID-19 vaccine. The study, taken as a whole, reports: The breadth and depth of Spike-specific TCRs increased once two AZD1222 doses had been given. Baseline testing showed seropositivity in only a handful of AZD1222 recipients. Donors were largely white British and mainly female; clonal diversity was possibly underestimated.

The table came from immunoSEQ multiplex PCR; TCRdb's copy has only in-frame clones and leaves some out. In the table there are approximately 190,000 clones, approximately 90% of which are singletons. Regarding this clone: Antigen specificity is unknown.

The sample in question was peripheral blood, obtained on day 0 of AZD1222 vaccination. The clonotype originates from an adult in good health.

The CDR3 here is CASSWDRENEAFF. The CDR3 DNA is TGTGCCAGCAGCTGGGACAGGGAGAATGAAGCTTTCTTT. V gene TRBV5-6 combines with J gene TRBJ1-1; 9 positions match TRBD1. V was clipped by 3 bases and J by 7 bases; unmatched bases: 4. Germline V gene sequence: CDR1 SGHDT, CDR2 YYEEEE. The CDR3 is 13 amino acids.